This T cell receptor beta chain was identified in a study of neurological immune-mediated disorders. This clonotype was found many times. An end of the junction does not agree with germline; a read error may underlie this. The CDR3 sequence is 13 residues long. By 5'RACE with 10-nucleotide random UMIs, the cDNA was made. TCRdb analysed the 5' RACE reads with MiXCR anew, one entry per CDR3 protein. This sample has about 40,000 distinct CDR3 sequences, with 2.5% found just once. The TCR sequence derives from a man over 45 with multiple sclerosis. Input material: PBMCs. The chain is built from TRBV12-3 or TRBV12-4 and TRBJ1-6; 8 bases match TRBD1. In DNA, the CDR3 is TGTGCCAGCAGCCAGACAGGGGATTCACCCCTCAACTTT. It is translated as CASSQTGDSPLNF.